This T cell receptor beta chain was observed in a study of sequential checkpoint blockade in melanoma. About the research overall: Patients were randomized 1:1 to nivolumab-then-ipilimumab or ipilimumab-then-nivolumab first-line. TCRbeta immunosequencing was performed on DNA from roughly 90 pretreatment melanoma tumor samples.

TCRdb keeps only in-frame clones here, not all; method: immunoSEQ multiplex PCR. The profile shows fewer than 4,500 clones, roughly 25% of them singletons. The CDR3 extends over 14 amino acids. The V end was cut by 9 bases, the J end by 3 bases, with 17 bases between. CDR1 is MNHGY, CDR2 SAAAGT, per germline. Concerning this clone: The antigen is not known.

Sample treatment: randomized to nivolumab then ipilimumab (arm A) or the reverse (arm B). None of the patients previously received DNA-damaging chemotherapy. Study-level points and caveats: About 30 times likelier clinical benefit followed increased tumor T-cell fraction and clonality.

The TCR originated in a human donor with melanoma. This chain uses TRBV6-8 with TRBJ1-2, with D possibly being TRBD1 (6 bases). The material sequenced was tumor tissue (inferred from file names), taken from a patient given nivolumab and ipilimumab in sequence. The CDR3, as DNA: TGTGCCAGTCGCGTGGGGGGCGTGGACTATGGCTACACCTTC. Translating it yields CASRVGGVDYGYTF.